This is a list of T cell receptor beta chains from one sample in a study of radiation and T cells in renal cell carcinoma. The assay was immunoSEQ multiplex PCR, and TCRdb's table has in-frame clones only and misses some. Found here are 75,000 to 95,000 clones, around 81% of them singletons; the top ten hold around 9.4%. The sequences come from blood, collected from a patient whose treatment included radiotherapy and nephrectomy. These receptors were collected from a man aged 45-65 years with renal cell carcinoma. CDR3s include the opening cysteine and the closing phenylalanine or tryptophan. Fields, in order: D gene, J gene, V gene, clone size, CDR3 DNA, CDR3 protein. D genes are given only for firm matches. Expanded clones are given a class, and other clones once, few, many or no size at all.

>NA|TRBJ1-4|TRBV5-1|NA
TGCGCCAGCAGCCGATACCGACAGCTAACTAATGAAAAACTGTTTTTT
CASSRYRQLTNEKLFF
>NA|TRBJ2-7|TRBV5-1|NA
TGCGCCAGCAGCTTGGTAACCGCGGAGGGATACGAGCAGTACTTC
CASSLVTAEGYEQYF
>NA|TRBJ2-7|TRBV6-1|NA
TGTGCCAGCAGTGAAGTGAGTAGGGGGACCTTCTACGAGCAGTACTTC
CASSEVSRGTFYEQYF
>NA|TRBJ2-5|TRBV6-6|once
TGTGCCAGCAGTTACTCGAAATGGGAGACCCAGTACTTC
CASSYSKWETQYF
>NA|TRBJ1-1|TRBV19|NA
TGTGCCAGTAGTATTCGGAGGACAGAGATTGGTCTCTTTAACACTGAAGCTTTCTTT
CASSIRRTEIGLFNTEAFF
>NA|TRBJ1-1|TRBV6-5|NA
TGTGCCAGCAGTCGCGGGACACTGAACACTGAAGCTTTCTTT
CASSRGTLNTEAFF
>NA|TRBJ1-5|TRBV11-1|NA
TGTGCCAGCAGCCTCCGAGGGAATCAGCCCCAGCATTTT
CASSLRGNQPQHF
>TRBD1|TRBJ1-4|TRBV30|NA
TGTGCCTGGAAGGGACAGGCTTTTGAAAAACTGTTTTTT
CAWKGQAFEKLFF
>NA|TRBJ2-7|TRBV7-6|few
TGTGCCAGCAGCTCCCAGACAGTCTCCTACGAGCAGTACTTC
CASSSQTVSYEQYF
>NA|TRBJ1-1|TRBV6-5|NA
TGTGCCAGCAGTTATTTCTTTCCAGGACAGACTGAAGCTTTCTTT
CASSYFFPGQTEAFF
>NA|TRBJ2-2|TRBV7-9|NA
TGTGCCAGCAGCTTAGCCCCGGGCGCCGGGGAGCTGTTTTTT
CASSLAPGAGELFF
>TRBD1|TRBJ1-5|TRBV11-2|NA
TGTGCCAGCAGCTTAGGGACAGGGCGAAGCAATCAGCCCCAGCATTTT
CASSLGTGRSNQPQHF
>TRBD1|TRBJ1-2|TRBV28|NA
TGTGCCAGCAGTTTTAGCACAGGGGGCGGAAGCTACACCTTC
CASSFSTGGGSYTF
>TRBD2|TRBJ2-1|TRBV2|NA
TGTGCCAGCAGAGGGACTAGCGGGAGCTACAATGAGCAGTTCTTC
CASRGTSGSYNEQFF
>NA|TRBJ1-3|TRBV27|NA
TGTGCCAGCAGTTCCCATGAGGGGGCTGGAAACACCATATATTTT
CASSSHEGAGNTIYF